The TCR beta chain described here comes from a study of shared clonotypes between healthy human individuals. Background on the study: The study enrolled a couple of women and three men aged 18 to 49.

Sequenced by immunoSEQ multiplex PCR; TCRdb stores in-frame clones only, minus some. The sample has 1.6 million or so clones, roughly 97% seen once. Germline trimming cut 3 bases from V and 3 bases from J; bases unmatched to any gene: 7. This CDR3 has 15 amino acids. From germline, CDR1 is LNHDA and CDR2 SQIVND (reference sequence). As regards this clone: As yet, its antigen is unknown.

Donors comprised healthy HIV-negative adults lacking recent acute infections or vaccinations. Study results and caveats: Collection of samples was limited to blood; tissue repertoires likely differ.

The sample consisted of naive CD4+ T cells sorted from blood. Subset of the sample: CD45RA+ positively selected. The rearrangement links TRBV19 to TRBJ2-7; TRBD2 matches at 8 bases. The TCR comes from a man under 40 in good health. CDR3 loop: CASSIRTGGFYEQYF. The CDR3 DNA reads TGTGCCAGTAGTATTAGGACGGGAGGGTTCTACGAGCAGTACTTC. Complete variable domain (other parts from reference TRBV19 and TRBJ2-7): DGGITQSPKYLFRKEGQNVTLSCEQNLNHDAMYWYRQDPGQGLRLIYYSQIVNDFQKGDIAEGYSVSREKKESFPLTVTSAQKNPTAFYLCASSIRTGGFYEQYFGPGTRLTVT.